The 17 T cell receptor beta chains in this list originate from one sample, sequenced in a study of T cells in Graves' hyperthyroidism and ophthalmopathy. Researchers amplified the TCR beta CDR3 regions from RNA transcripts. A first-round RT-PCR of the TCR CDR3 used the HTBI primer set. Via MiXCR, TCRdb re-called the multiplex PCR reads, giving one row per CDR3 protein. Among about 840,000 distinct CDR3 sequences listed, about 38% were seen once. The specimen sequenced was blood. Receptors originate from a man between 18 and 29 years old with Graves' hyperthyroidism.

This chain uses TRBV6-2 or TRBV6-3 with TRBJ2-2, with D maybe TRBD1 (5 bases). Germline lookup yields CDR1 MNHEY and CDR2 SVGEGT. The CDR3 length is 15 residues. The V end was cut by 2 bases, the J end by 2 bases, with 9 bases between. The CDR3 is CASSYGAVNTGELFF. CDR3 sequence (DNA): TGTGCCAGCAGTTACGGGGCGGTTAACACCGGGGAGCTGTTTTTT.

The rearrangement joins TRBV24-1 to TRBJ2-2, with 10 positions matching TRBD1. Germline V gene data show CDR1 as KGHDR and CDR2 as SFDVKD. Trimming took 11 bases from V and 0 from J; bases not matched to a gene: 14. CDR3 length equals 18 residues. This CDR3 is CASRSTGGLAPNTGELFF. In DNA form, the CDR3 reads TGTGCCAGCAGATCGACAGGGGGCCTAGCCCCGAACACCGGGGAGCTGTTTTTT.

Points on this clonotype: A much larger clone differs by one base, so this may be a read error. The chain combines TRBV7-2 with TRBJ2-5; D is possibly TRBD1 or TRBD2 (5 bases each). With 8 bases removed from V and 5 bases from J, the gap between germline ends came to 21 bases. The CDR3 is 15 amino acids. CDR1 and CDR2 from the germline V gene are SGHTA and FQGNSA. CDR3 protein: CASGHPGPEGETQYF. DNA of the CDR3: TGTGCCAGCGGCCACCCGGGGCCCGAGGGGGAGACCCAGTACTTC.

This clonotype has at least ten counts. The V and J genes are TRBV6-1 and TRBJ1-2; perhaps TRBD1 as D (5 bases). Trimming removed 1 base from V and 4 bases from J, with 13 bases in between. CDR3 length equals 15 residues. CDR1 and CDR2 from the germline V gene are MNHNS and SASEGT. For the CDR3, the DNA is TGTGCCAGCAGTGAAGACAGGAACAGTCTCTATGGCTACACCTTC. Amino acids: CASSEDRNSLYGYTF.

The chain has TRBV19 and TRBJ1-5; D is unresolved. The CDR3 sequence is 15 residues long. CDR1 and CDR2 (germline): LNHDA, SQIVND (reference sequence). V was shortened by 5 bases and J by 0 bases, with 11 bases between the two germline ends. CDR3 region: CASSAATPSNQPQHF. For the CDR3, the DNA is TGTGCCAGTAGTGCGGCGACACCTAGCAATCAGCCCCAGCATTTT. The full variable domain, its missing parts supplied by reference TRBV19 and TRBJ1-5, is DGGITQSPKYLFRKEGQNVTLSCEQNLNHDAMYWYRQDPGQGLRLIYYSQIVNDFQKGDIAEGYSVSREKKESFPLTVTSAQKNPTAFYLCASSAATPSNQPQHFGDGTRLSIL.

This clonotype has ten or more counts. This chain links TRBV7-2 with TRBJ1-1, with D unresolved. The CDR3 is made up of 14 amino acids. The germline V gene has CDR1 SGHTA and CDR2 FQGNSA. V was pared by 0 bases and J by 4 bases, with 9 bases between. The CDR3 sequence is CASSLAGRTTEAFF. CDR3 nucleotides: TGTGCCAGCAGCTTAGCTGGTCGGACCACTGAAGCTTTCTTT.

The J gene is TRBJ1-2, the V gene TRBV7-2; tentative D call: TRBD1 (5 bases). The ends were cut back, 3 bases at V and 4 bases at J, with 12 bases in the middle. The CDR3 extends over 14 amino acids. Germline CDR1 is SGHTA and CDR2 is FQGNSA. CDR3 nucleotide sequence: TGTGCCAGCAGCTTGATGACAGACCTCTATGGCTACACCTTC. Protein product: CASSLMTDLYGYTF.

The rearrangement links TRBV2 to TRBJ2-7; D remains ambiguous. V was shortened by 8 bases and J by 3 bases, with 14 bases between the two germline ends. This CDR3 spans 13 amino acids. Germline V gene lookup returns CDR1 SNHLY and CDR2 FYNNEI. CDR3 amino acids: CASALQLDYEQYF. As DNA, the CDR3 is TGTGCCAGCGCCCTCCAACTTGACTACGAGCAGTACTTC.

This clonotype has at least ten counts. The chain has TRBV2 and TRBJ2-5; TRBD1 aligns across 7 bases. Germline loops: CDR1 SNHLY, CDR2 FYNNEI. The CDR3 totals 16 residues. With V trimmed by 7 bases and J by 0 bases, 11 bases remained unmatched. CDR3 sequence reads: CASTPRAGGNQETQYF. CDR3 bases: TGTGCCAGCACCCCGAGGGCAGGGGGAAACCAAGAGACCCAGTACTTC.

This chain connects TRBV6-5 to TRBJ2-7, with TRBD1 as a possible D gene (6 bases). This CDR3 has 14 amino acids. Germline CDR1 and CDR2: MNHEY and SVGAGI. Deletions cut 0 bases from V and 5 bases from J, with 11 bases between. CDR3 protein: CASSYSKDSHEQYF. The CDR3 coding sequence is TGTGCCAGCAGTTACTCTAAGGACAGCCACGAGCAGTACTTC.

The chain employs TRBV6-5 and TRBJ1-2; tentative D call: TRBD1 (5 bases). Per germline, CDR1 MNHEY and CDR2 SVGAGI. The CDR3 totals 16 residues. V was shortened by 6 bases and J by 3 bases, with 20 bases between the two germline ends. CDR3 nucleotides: TGTGCCAGCAGCTACGATGGGGGGACCCTTTACTATGGCTACACCTTC. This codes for CASSYDGGTLYYGYTF.

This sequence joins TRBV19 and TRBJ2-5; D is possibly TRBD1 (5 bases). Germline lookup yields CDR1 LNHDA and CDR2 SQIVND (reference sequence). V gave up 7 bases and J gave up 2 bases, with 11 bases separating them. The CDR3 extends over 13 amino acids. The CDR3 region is CASTSGQQETQYF. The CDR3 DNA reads TGTGCCAGTACCTCCGGACAACAAGAGACCCAGTACTTC.

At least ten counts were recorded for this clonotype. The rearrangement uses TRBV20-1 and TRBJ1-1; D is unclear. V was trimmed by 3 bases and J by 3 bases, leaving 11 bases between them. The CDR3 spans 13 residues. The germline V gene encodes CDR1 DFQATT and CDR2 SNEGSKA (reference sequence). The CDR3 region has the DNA TGCAGTGCTAGGGAGACAAGGGACACTGAAGCTTTCTTT. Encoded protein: CSARETRDTEAFF.

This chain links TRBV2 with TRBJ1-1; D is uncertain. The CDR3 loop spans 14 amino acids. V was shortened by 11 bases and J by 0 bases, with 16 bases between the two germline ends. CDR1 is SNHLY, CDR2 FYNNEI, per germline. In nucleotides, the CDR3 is TGTGCCGGCGGTGATAGCCTGTTGAACACTGAAGCTTTCTTT. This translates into CAGGDSLLNTEAFF.

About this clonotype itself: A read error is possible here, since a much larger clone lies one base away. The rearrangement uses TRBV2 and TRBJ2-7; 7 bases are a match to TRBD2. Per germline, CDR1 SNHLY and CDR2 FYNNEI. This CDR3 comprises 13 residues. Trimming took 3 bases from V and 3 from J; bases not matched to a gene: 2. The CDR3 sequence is CASSDRDYYEQYF. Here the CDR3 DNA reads TGTGCCAGCAGTGACAGGGACTACTACGAGCAGTACTTC.

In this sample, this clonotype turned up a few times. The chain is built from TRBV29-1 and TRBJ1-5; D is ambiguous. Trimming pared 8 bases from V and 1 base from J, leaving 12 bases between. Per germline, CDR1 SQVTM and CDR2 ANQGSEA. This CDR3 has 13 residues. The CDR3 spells CSLAGESNQPQHF. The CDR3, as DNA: TGCAGCTTGGCCGGGGAGAGCAATCAGCCCCAGCATTTT.

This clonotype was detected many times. For the CDR3, the DNA is TGTGCCAGTAGTATCGGGACGAACACTGAAGCTTTCTTT. It is translated as CASSIGTNTEAFF. J is TRBJ1-1 and V is TRBV19; tentative D call: TRBD1 (5 bases). The CDR3 runs 13 residues. Trimming shortened V by 3 bases and J by 1 base, and 6 bases separated the two germline ends. Looked up from germline, CDR1 is LNHDA and CDR2 is SQIVND (reference sequence).